This T cell receptor beta chain was recovered during a study of PD-L1 blockade in urothelial cancer. Study information: Males with urothelial cancer arising in the bladder constituted most of the 29 patients. Patients had undergone 0 to 3 prior chemotherapy regimens. At 6 weeks and at 3 weeks (second dose) after treatment start, blood was analyzed.

Time point noted: pretreatment peripheral blood. V was cut by 1 base and J by 5 bases, with 14 bases left in between. Germline V gene lookup returns CDR1 SNHLY and CDR2 FYNNEI. The CDR3 length is 16 residues. Every PCR got spiked synthetic TCR analog templates. Clones were sequenced by immunoSEQ multiplex PCR, and TCRdb holds only the in-frame ones, with some missing. The sample holds about 17,000 clones, about 91% seen once. The starting material was PBMCs, obtained around atezolizumab (anti-PD-L1) treatment. The rearrangement links TRBV2 to TRBJ1-4; D unresolved. The receptor was derived from a man in his 70s with urothelial cancer. CDR3 region: CASSEVWSGGNEKLFF. DNA for the CDR3: TGTGCCAGCAGTGAAGTTTGGTCGGGAGGGAATGAAAAACTGTTTTTT.